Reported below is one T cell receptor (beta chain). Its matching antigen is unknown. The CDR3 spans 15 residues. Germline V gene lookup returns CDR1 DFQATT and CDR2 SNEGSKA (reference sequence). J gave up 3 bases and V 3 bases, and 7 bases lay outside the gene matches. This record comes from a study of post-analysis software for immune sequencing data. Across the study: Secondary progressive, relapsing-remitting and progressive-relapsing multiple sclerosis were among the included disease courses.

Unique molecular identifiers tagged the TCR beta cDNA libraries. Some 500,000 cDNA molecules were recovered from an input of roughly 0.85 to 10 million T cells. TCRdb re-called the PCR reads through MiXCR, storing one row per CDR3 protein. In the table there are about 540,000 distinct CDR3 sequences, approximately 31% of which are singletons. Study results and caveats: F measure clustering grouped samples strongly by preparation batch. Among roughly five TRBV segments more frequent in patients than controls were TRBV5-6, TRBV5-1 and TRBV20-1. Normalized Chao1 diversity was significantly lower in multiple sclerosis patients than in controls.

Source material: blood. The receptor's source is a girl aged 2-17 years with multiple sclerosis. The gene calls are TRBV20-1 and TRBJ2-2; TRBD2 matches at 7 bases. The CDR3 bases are TGCAGTGCTAGGCCCCACGGGGGGTACACCGGGGAGCTGTTTTTT. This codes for CSARPHGGYTGELFF.